This T cell receptor (beta chain) was documented in a study of T-cell memory formation after mild COVID-19 (dated by TCRdb to about 2021). About the study as a whole: TCR sequence clusters from the two donors were largely donor specific. Longitudinal TCRalpha and TCRbeta repertoire sequencing tracked T-cell clones expanding and contracting after mild COVID-19 in two donors. Two young, previously healthy adult volunteers made up the cohort, one male and one female. Broader findings and caveats from the paper: The second-wave clones that peaked on day 37 were not confirmed to be SARS-CoV-2 specific. Some responding clones were found in pre-infection memory, which suggests that pre-existing cross-reactive memory T cells took part in the SARS-CoV-2 response. The study covered only a couple of mild cases, and larger cohorts including severe cases with pre-infection samples were considered necessary. Clones that contracted from day 15 to 85 showed balanced CD4/CD8 phenotypes, whereas a second wave of clones that expanded from day 15 to 37 leaned towards CD4+. Contracting CD4+ clones turned up mainly in the CM and EM memory subsets, whereas EMRA was where CD8+ clones were enriched.

Ficoll-Paque density gradient centrifugation was used to isolate PBMCs. As to this clonotype: It lacks a known antigen. The record has no base qualities; no much larger clone is one base away.

Reads for this sample came from an Illumina NovaSeq 6000. TCRalpha and TCRbeta cDNA libraries were built by 5'RACE with constant-segment primers, adding sample barcodes and unique molecular identifiers. Trizol reagent was used to extract RNA from every sample. Amplification of the libraries took two PCR steps, and the second step added a second sample barcode plus Illumina TruSeq adapters. The libraries were sequenced on an Illumina NovaSeq using 2 x 150 bp paired-end reads. Per the source publication's procedure: Reads were demultiplexed and collapsed into UMI-guided consensus sequences with migec v1.2.7. Using mixcr v2.1.11, UMI consensuses were aligned to TRA and TRB V and J templates and then assembled into clonotypes. A clonotype was counted as expanded or contracted only when both edgeR and NoisET called the clonotype significant, with the noise models trained on biological replicates. For edgeR calls, a false discovery rate-adjusted p below 0.01 and a log2 fold-change threshold of 1 were applied. As an exploratory analysis of dynamics, max-normalized trajectories of the 1000 most abundant clonotypes were examined with PCA combined with hierarchical clustering. Separately sequenced CD4+ and CD8+ repertoires were used to assign the CD4 or CD8 phenotype of responding clones. The raw public reads went through TCRdb reprocessing: fastp at Q25, MiXCR clone calling, in-frame beta chains kept. Entries that share a CDR3 protein sequence are merged under the most common genes and DNA. The V and J calls, along with clone size, are taken from TCRdb and not from the paper's own processing. This sample holds around 420,000 distinct CDR3 sequences; approximately 24% were observed only once. Together, the top ten hold around 8.7% of the sample.

V lost 0 bases and J lost 0 bases; the stretch between them is 12 bases long. Sequences KGHSH (CDR1) and LQKENI (CDR2) are obtained from the germline V gene. Spanning cysteine to phenylalanine, the CDR3 consists of 17 amino acids. Just CDR3 DNA is preserved here, 51 bases in frame from base 1. This clonotype was obtained from an adult woman who had mild COVID-19 (a few samples of this study predate the infection). The sample titles of this study are shuffled in the database, so cell type and time point are left out; the donor was told from shared clones. The chain links TRBV18 with TRBJ1-3, and possibly TRBD1, on 5 matching bases. Sequenced material: PBMCs or a T cell subset sorted from them (not recorded which). The DNA is as follows: TGTGCCAGCTCACCACCGGGGCAGCCGAGCTCTGGAAACACCATATATTTT. Its amino acids are CASSPPGQPSSGNTIYF.